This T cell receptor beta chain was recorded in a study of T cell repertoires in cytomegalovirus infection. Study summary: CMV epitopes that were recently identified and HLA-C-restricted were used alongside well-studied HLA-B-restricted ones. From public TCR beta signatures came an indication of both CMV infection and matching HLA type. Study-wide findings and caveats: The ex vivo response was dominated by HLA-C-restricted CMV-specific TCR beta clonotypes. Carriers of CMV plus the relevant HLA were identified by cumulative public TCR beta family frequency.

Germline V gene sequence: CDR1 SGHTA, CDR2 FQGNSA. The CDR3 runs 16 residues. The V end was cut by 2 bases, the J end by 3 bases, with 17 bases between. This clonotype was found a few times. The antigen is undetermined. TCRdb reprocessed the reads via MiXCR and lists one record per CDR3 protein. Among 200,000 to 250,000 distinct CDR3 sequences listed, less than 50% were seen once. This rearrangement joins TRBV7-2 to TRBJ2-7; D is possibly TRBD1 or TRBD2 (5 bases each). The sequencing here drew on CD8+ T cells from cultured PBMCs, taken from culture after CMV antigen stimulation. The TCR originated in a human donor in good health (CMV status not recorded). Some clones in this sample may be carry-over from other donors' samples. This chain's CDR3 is CASSLNGEGRGYEQYF. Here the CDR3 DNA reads TGTGCCAGCAGCTTAAACGGCGAGGGACGGGGCTACGAGCAGTACTTC.